This TCR beta chain comes out of a study of cytomegalovirus exposure and HLA in healthy donors (dated by TCRdb to 2016 to 2017). Some background on the complete study: According to an earlier analysis of 587 of the donors, roughly 180 million T cells yielded over 90 million unique TCR beta sequences and approximately 300 Gb of sequence data. Across roughly 420 genotyped donors of the cohort, an average of roughly 250,000 unique TCR beta nucleotide sequences per donor were sequenced, and roughly 17% of those sequences were non-productive. Donor age, sex, ethnicity and CMV serostatus were compiled together with the repertoire data. The study aimed to test whether signatures of past pathogen exposure could be identified by cataloging public T cell receptors. A later analysis re-analyzed previously published TCR beta repertoires from approximately 670 donors and added high-resolution HLA genotyping to study TCR occurrence patterns. Along with the 666-subject first cohort, a separate validation cohort of over a hundred different subjects was used. Rather than using new phenotypic data, the later analysis identified candidate immune exposures from TCR beta sequences and from how often those sequences occurred across donors. Genome-wide SNP genotypes for about three fifths of the 666 donors were used in a later genetic analysis, which treated that subset as a discovery cohort. Every discovery cohort repertoire had been produced on one sequencing platform. The T cell repertoires of 700 or so subjects were profiled by immunosequencing and related to cytomegalovirus serostatus. Typing coverage varied by locus: roughly 629-640 donors for A, B, C, DRB1 and DQB1; roughly 510 for DQA1; more than 600 for DPA1; around 490 for DPB1. Class I and class II HLA loci were covered by the typing at four-digit resolution. To predict cytomegalovirus infection status, the study brought together high-throughput TCR immunosequencing, statistical association of individual TCRs with disease status, and machine learning. Of the roughly 430 genotyped donors, approximately 80% fell in the genetic ancestry cluster associated with self-reported Caucasian donors. To decide whether each TCR beta V gene segment behaved as functional or pseudogenic, an earlier analysis of nearly 600 of the donors relied on high-throughput TCR beta sequencing. Four or five DR-DQ haplotypes were treated as single units for association and clustering because of strong linkage in the cohort. An early release that covered roughly 600 HLA-typed donors contained approximately 320 gigabases of sequencing data and around 85 million unique TCR sequences.

Overall study outcomes, separate from this receptor: Most CMV-associated TCR beta chains appeared to be HLA-restricted in a later analysis, and the HLA associations seemed to be driven largely by CMV exposure. The authors suggested that the approach could potentially be generalized to other disease states and immunological phenotypes. A cluster of highly shared sequence variants was judged likely to be a technical artifact of the sequencing pipeline. Because some donors lacked HLA typing at each locus, the association tests relied only on the typed subset. In a later genetic analysis, fewer N-insertions in productive TCRs were reported among donors in an Asian-associated ancestry cluster than the roughly 700-donor mean. The study listed approximately 160 TCR beta chains as associated with cytomegalovirus. In a later analysis, the rate of TCR association differed among HLA loci, with DRB1 alleles having the most associated TCRs and HLA-C alleles having the fewest. Linkage disequilibrium might explain the correlated functional status among segregating V segments, but an unknown experimental factor could not be ruled out. Most TCR sequences were seen in very few donors, while some public TCRs were found in many individuals. Several of the top co-occurrence clusters appeared to be linked to parvovirus B19, influenza, CMV and Epstein-Barr virus, according to a later analysis. A few of the identified cytomegalovirus-associated TCR beta chains were confirmed in vitro to be specific for cytomegalovirus antigens. In a later analysis, more than 15,000 TCR beta sequences were associated with specific HLA alleles at a false discovery rate of 0.05. Some IMGT-functional V segments, including TRBV6-2 and TRBV6-3, could not be distinguished by the 87-base-pair reads and were therefore excluded. In an earlier analysis of more than 500 of the donors, most TCR beta V segments appeared in productive rearrangements about 87% or about 30% of the time, broadly matching IMGT annotations. An association between a missense DCLRE1C variant and V-gene and J-gene trimming of TCR beta chains was found in a later genetic analysis and replicated in an independent cohort. Compared with equally common non-associated chains, HLA-associated TCR beta chains in a later analysis were more clonally expanded and had lower generation probabilities. Presence/absence analyses assumed roughly uniform sequencing depth across donors, an assumption that may not hold. The classifier was reported to diagnose cytomegalovirus status with high specificity and sensitivity in both the original cohort and the validation cohort. Strong co-occurrence of HLA alleles, especially DR and DQ, made assigning TCR associations to individual alleles difficult. A further reported finding was that TCR beta sequences accurately predicted the HLA-A and HLA-B alleles for most subjects in the first cohort. Over 15 rarely observed V segments, including chromosome 9 orphons, were excluded from the earlier analysis of about 610 of the donors because counts were too low. In this cohort, only TCR beta chains were sequenced, and detectable features were limited by the absence of alpha or paired-chain data. Immune exposure information for the cohort was limited to CMV serostatus.

At the junction V is shortened by 4 bases and J by 0 bases; bases outside the gene matches: 3. Counted from cysteine to phenylalanine, this CDR3 has 14 amino acids. The entry retains the CDR3 DNA only, 42 bases that are in frame from base 1. Reading the germline V gene gives CDR1 SGHDT and CDR2 YYEEEE. This clone was seen a handful of times. What antigen it recognizes has not been identified. No base qualities exist here, and no much larger clone lies one base off it. The cohort consisted of more than 650 healthy bone marrow donors. Cohort members were all nominally healthy when sampled, although unrecorded immune exposures were likely present. The donor was CMV seropositive and belonged to the group of a few hundred seropositive cohort members. A peripheral blood sample was provided by each donor, and peripheral blood mononuclear cells were used for TCR beta sequencing. The Qiagen DNeasy Blood Extraction Kit was used to extract genomic DNA from the blood cell samples.

The receptor library was made with the immunoSEQ multiplex PCR assay. For the multiplex PCR, a mixture combining 60 forward primers for TCR Vbeta segments and 13 reverse primers for TCR Jbeta segments was used. The CDR3 region of rearranged TCR beta genes was amplified from genomic DNA with a multiplex PCR assay. Amplified TCR beta libraries were sequenced as 87-base-pair reads on the Illumina HiSeq System. The original pipeline was this. A later analysis tallied 70 million to 100 million unique TCR beta chains across the 666 repertoires, and about 12 million of those chains were shared by two or more donors. Raw reads were error-corrected and collapsed into unique sequences with a nearest-neighbor algorithm that merged closely related sequences to remove PCR and sequencing errors. CDR3 sequences were aligned to IMGT reference sequences to assign V, D and J gene segments. For a sequence to be retained, a match of at least six nucleotides was required to both a V gene segment and a J gene segment. A rearrangement was called productive if the CDR3 had no stop codons and remained in frame with V and J, and every other rearrangement was called non-productive. CDR3 was defined by IMGT convention, running from the second conserved V-encoded cysteine to the conserved J-encoded phenylalanine. In an earlier analysis of 550 to 650 of the donors, sequences lacking an unambiguous match to a single V gene segment were excluded. An earlier analysis of fewer than 750 of the donors called V segments functional above 56.7% productive rearrangements and segregating when the between-donor standard deviation exceeded 5%. To diagnose cytomegalovirus status from the catalog of TCR beta chain sequences, a statistical classification framework was built. In a later analysis, V and J genes were assigned by comparing TCR nucleotide sequences against IMGT/GENE-DB human TR gene sequences. The TCRdist pipeline was used in a later analysis to assign CDR3 sequences and most-parsimonious VDJ recombination scenarios. In a later analysis, each TCR beta chain was defined by its CDR3 amino acid sequence together with its V-gene family, and reads lacking a unique V-gene family were excluded. In a later analysis, 500 to 650 highly shared, low-generation-probability nucleotide sequences were removed to address suspected cross-contamination and a sequencing artifact. A later analysis calculated a clonal expansion index for each public chain from normalized within-repertoire ranks of inferred template counts. Generation probabilities in a later analysis came from a VDJ recombination model fitted to out-of-frame rearrangements, and those results were checked against IGoR. In a later analysis, TCR-TCR, TCR-HLA and TCR-CMV co-occurrence was scored with hypergeometric tests, and a repertoire-size bias correction was applied to TCR pairs. In a later analysis, false discovery rates were estimated by permuting HLA or CMV assignments 20 times. In a later analysis, co-occurring TCRs were grouped using DBSCAN, with TCRdist sequence similarity added in when clustering inside HLA-allele-positive subsets. Repertoires with fewer than 30,000 or more than 120,000 public chains, plus five repertoires with anomalous nucleotide sharing, were excluded from co-occurrence clustering. Drawn from immuneACCESS, this table holds only the in-frame rearrangements with V and J called that TCRdb kept. Clones are partly lost; checked studies trace under half to an unresolved V gene and leave the rest unexplained. V, J and clone size are those of that table, while D and trimming were read from the DNA. The sample data list about 130,000 clones, and approximately 80% of these were observed just once. Of the sample, 1.8% falls within the top ten clones.

The source material was PBMCs. The chain is assembled from TRBV5-6 and TRBJ1-1; TRBD1 matches 7 bases in the middle. This receptor was taken from a female donor in good health and CMV-seropositive. The CDR3 reads as follows: CASSEGTVNTEAFF. The DNA is TGTGCCAGCAGCGAGGGGACAGTGAACACTGAAGCTTTCTTT.